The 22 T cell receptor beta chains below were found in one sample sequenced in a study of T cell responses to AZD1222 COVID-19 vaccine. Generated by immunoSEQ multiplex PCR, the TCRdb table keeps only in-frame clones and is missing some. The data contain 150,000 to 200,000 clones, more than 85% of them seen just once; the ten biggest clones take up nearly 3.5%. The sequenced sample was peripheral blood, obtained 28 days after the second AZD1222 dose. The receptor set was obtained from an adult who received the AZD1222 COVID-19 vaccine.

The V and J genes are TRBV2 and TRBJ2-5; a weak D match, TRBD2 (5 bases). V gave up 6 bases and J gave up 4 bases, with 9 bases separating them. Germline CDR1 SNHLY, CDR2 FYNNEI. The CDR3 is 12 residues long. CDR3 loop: CASRGEGETQYF. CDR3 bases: TGTGCCAGCAGAGGAGAGGGAGAGACCCAGTACTTC.

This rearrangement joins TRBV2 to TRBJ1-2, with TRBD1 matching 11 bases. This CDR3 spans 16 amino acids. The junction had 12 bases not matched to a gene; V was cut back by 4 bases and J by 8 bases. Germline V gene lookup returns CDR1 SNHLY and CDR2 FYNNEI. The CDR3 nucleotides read TGTGCCAGCAGTGTGGGACAGGGGGAATCCCTAGGAGGCTACACCTTC. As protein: CASSVGQGESLGGYTF.

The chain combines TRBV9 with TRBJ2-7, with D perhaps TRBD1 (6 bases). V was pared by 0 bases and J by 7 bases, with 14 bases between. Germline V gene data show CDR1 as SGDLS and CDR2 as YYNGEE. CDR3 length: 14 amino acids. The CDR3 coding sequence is TGTGCCAGCAGCGTAGAGACGGACAGCTCGGAGCAGTACTTC. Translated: CASSVETDSSEQYF.

CDR3 sequence (DNA): TGTGCCAGCTCATCCCAGGGGATAAATTCACCCCTCCACTTT. This codes for CASSSQGINSPLHF. The V and J genes are TRBV18 and TRBJ1-6, with D possibly TRBD1 on 6 matching bases. This CDR3 spans 14 amino acids. Per germline, CDR1 KGHSH and CDR2 LQKENI. Deletions cut 5 bases from V and 7 bases from J, with 12 bases between.

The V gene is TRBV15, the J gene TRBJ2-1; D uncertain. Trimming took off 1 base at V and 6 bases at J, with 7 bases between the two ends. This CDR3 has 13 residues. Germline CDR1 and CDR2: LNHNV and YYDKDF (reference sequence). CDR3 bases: TGTGCCACCAGCAGAGGACGGTCCAATGAGCAGTTCTTC. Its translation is CATSRGRSNEQFF.

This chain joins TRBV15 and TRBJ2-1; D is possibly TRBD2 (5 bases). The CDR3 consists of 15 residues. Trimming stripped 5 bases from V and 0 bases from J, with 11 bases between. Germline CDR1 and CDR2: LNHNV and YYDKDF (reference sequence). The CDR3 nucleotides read TGTGCCACCAGCCCGGGGTTGAGCTCCTACAATGAGCAGTTCTTC. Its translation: CATSPGLSSYNEQFF.

The CDR3 DNA reads TGTGCCAGCAGTTTATGGACAGCCACCTTTGGCTACACCTTC. Protein sequence: CASSLWTATFGYTF. The V gene is TRBV28, the J gene TRBJ1-2; D possibly corresponds to TRBD1 (5 bases). Between the trimmed V and J ends, which lost 0 bases and 7 bases, there was a span of 12 bases. This CDR3 has 14 amino acids. Per the germline V gene, CDR1 is MDHEN and CDR2 is SYDVKM.

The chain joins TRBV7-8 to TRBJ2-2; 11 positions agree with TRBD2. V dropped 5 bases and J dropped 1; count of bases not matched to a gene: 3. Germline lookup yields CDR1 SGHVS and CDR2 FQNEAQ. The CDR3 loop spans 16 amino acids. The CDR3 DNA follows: TGTGCCAGCAGCGTGGGACTAGCGGAGAACACCGGGGAGCTGTTTTTT. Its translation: CASSVGLAENTGELFF.

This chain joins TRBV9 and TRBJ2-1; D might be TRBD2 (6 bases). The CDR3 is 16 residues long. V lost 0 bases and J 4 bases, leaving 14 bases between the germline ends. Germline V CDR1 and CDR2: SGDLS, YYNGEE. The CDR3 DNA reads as TGTGCCAGCAGCGTAGGTGGGACTGGAAATTACAATGAGCAGTTCTTC. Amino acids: CASSVGGTGNYNEQFF.

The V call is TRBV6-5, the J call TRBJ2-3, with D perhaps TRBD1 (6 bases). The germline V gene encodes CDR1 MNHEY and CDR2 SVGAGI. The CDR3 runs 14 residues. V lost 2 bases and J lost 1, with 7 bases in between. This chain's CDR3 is CASSYPGGTDTQYF. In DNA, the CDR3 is TGTGCCAGCAGTTACCCAGGGGGCACAGATACGCAGTATTTT.

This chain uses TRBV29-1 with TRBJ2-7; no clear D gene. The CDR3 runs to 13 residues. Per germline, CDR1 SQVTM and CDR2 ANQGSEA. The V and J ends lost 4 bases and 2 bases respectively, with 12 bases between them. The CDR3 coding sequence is TGCAGCGTTGTTAAGAATTTTCCCTACGAGCAGTACTTC. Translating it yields CSVVKNFPYEQYF.

The CDR3 is CASRDNYSNQPQHF. CDR3 coding DNA: TGTGCCAGCAGGGACAATTATAGCAATCAGCCCCAGCATTTT. V and J are TRBV6-5 and TRBJ1-5; the D gene is possibly TRBD1 (5 bases). The germline V and J ends were trimmed by 6 bases and 0 bases, with 9 bases remaining between them. The V gene's germline CDR1 is MNHEY and CDR2 SVGAGI. This CDR3 has 14 amino acids.

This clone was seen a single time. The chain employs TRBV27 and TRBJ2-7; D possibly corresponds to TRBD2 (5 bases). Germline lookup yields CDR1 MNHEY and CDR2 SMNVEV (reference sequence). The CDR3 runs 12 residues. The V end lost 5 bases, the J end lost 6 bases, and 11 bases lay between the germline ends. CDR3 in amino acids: CASSPLAGEQYF. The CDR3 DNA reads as TGTGCCAGCAGTCCTCTGGCGGGCGAGCAGTACTTC.

DNA of the CDR3: TGTGCCAGCAGTAAAGGACTAGCGGAATACACAGATACGCAGTATTTT. The encoded protein is CASSKGLAEYTDTQYF. The chain has TRBV28 and TRBJ2-3; 10 positions match TRBD2. CDR1 and CDR2 from the germline V gene are MDHEN and SYDVKM. J gave up 2 bases and V 5 bases, and 7 bases lay outside the gene matches. The CDR3 length is 16 residues.

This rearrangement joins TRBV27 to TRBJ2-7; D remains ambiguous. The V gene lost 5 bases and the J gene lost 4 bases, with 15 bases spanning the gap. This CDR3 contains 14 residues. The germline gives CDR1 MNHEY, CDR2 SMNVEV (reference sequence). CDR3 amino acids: CASSVDGLGYEQYF. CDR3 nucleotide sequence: TGTGCCAGCAGTGTGGACGGGCTGGGGTACGAGCAGTACTTC.

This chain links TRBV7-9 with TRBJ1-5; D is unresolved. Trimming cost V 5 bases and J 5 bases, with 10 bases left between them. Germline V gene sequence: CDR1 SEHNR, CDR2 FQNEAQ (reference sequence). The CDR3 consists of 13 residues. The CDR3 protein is CASSHDSYQPQHF. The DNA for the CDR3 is TGTGCCAGCAGCCATGATTCATATCAGCCCCAGCATTTT.

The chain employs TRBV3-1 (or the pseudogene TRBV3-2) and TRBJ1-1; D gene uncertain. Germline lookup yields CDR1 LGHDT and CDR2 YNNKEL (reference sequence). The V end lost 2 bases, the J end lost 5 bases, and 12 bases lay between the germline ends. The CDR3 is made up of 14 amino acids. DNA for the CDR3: TGTGCCAGCAGCCAAACATACGGGGTAACTGAAGCTTTCTTT. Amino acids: CASSQTYGVTEAFF.

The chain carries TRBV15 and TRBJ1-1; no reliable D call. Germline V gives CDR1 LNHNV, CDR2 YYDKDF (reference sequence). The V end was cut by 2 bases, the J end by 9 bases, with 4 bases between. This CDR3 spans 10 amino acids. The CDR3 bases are TGTGCCACCAGCAGACTGAAAGCTTTCTTT. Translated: CATSRLKAFF.

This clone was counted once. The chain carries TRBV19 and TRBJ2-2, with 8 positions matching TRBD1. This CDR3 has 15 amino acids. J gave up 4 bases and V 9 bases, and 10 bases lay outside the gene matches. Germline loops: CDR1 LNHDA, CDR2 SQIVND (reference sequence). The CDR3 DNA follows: TGTGCCAGCTCGAACAGGGACAGGATCACCGGGGAGCTGTTTTTT. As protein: CASSNRDRITGELFF.

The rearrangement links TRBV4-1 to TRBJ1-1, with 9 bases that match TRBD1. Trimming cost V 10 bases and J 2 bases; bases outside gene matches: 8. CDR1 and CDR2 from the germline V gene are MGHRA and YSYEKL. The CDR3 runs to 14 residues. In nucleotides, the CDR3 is TGCGCCACCCGAAAAACAGGGGGCAACACTGAAGCTTTCTTT. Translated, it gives CATRKTGGNTEAFF.

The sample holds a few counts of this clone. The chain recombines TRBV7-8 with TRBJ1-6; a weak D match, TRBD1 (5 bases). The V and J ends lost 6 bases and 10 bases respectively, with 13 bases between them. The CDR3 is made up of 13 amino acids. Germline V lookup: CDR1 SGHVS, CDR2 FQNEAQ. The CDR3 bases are TGTGCCAGCAGGCAGGGTTTGGGGTCACCCCTCCACTTT. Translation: CASRQGLGSPLHF.

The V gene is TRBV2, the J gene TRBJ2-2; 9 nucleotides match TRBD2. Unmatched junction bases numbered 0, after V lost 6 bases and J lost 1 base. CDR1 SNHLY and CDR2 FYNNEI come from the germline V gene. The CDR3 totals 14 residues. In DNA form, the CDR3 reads TGTGCCAGCAGGACTAGCGGGAACACCGGGGAGCTGTTTTTT. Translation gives CASRTSGNTGELFF.